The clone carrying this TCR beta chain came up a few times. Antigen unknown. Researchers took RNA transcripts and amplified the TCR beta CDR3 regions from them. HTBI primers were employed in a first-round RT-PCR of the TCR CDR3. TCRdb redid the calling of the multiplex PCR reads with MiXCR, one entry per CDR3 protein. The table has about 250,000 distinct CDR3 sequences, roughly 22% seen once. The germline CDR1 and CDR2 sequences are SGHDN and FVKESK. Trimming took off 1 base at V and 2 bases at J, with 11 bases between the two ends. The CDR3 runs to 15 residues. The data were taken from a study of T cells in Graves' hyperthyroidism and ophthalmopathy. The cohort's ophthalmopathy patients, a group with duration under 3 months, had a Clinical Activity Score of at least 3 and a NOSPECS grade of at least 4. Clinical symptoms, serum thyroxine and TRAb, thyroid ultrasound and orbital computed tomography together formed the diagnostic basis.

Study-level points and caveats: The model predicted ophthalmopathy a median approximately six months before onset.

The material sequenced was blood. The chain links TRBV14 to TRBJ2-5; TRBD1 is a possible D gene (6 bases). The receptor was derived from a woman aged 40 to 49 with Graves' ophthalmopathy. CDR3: CASSQVKGEQETQYF. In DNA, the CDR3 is TGTGCCAGCAGCCAAGTTAAGGGGGAACAAGAGACCCAGTACTTC.